One sample yielded the 11 T cell receptor beta chains listed below, sequenced in a study of early T cells in non-severe SARS-CoV-2 infection (dated by TCRdb to about 2021). Library preparation used 5' RACE. Sequencing used a NextSeq 500. TCRdb trimmed public reads at Q25 via fastp, called clones via MiXCR and kept in-frame beta chains. Entries are consolidated by CDR3 protein sequence, retaining the most common genes and DNA. This sample comprises approximately 70,000 distinct CDR3 sequences, 9% to 10% of them detected only once. Less than 20% of the sample is held by the ten biggest clonotypes. Sequenced here: whole blood, sampled at baseline. Source of these receptors: an adult who was a healthcare worker with PCR-confirmed SARS-CoV-2 infection or an uninfected control (not recorded which).

This clonotype occurred a few times. The chain combines TRBV29-1 with TRBJ1-1, with a weak D call TRBD1 (5 bases). CDR1 and CDR2 from the germline V gene are SQVTM and ANQGSEA. The CDR3 spans 11 residues. The V end was cut by 4 bases, the J end by 5 bases, with 8 bases between. The chain's CDR3 is CSVGAGTEAFF. The CDR3 DNA sequence: TGCAGCGTTGGGGCAGGGACTGAAGCTTTCTTT.

The rearrangement uses TRBV4-2 and TRBJ1-4; 7 bases fit TRBD1. The V segment lost 4 bases and the J segment 0 bases; nucleotides outside the gene matches: 14. CDR3 size: 19 residues. Germline V lookup: CDR1 LGHNA, CDR2 YNFKEQ. DNA of the CDR3: TGTGCCAGCAGCCTTCGCTACCCGACAGGGCCTACAACTAATGAAAAACTGTTTTTT. Its protein is CASSLRYPTGPTTNEKLFF.

The chain has TRBV12-3 or TRBV12-4 and TRBJ1-6; the D gene is possibly TRBD1 (5 bases). Deletions cut 6 bases from V and 6 bases from J, with 12 bases between. CDR3 length: 14 residues. The CDR3 loop is CASSPRGGNSPLHF. CDR3 in DNA: TGTGCCAGCAGCCCTCGGGGGGGTAATTCACCCCTCCACTTT.

This clonotype was found many times. CDR3 DNA: TGTGCCAGCAGTAAAGGACAGGGCGTATCGAACACTGAAGCTTTCTTT. This codes for CASSKGQGVSNTEAFF. The genes are TRBV6-5 and TRBJ1-1; 8 nucleotides agree with TRBD1. The CDR3 spans 16 residues. With 5 bases clipped from V and 1 base from J, the junction kept 9 bases outside the gene matches. Germline CDR1 and CDR2: MNHEY and SVGAGI.

The V gene is TRBV5-1, the J gene TRBJ2-5; TRBD2 might be the D (6 bases). Germline CDR1 reads SGHRS; CDR2 reads YFSETQ. V was trimmed by 3 bases and J by 4 bases, leaving 19 bases between them. This CDR3 is built from 16 residues. The CDR3 bases are TGCGCCAGCAGCTCATTAGCGGCCCTGGGGCCAGAGACCCAGTACTTC. Translated: CASSSLAALGPETQYF.

In this sample, this clonotype turned up many times. The chain has TRBV6-5 and TRBJ2-3, with a tentative D call TRBD2 (6 bases). The CDR3 is 14 residues long. Between the trimmed V and J ends, which lost 4 bases and 6 bases, there was a span of 14 bases. Germline V gene data show CDR1 as MNHEY and CDR2 as SVGAGI. This CDR3 reads CASSSYRGLDTQYF. The CDR3 bases are TGTGCCAGCAGTTCATATCGGGGGTTGGATACGCAGTATTTT.

This clonotype showed up many times. The chain joins TRBV6-1 to TRBJ2-1; weak D call: TRBD1 (6 bases). The germline V gene has CDR1 MNHNS and CDR2 SASEGT. This CDR3 has 18 residues. Trimming took off 6 bases at V and 6 bases at J, with 27 bases between the two ends. The CDR3 sequence: CASREKQGQERGSNEQFF. In nucleotides, the CDR3 is TGTGCCAGCAGGGAGAAGCAGGGGCAGGAGCGTGGATCCAATGAGCAGTTCTTC.

The V and J genes are TRBV6-1 and TRBJ1-4; TRBD1 is a possible D gene (5 bases). Trimming took off 6 bases at V and 17 bases at J, with 22 bases between the two ends. The CDR3 sequence is 13 residues long. CDR1 is MNHNS and CDR2 is SASEGT in the germline V gene. The CDR3 is CASRTNFQGPFFF. CDR3 coding DNA: TGTGCCAGCAGGACAAATTTTCAGGGACCCTTTTTTTTT.

This clonotype showed up many times. The rearrangement uses TRBV7-2 and TRBJ2-3, with a tentative D call TRBD1 (5 bases). The CDR3 contains 16 residues. Trimming shortened V by 1 base and J by 3 bases, and 14 bases separated the two germline ends. CDR1 and CDR2 from the germline V gene are SGHTA and FQGNSA. DNA of the CDR3: TGTGCCAGCAGCTTAGAGGTGGATGGGGCAACAGATACGCAGTATTTT. Its protein product is CASSLEVDGATDTQYF.

The rearrangement uses TRBV7-9 and TRBJ1-5; the match to TRBD1 covers 8 bases. CDR3 length equals 15 residues. From germline, CDR1 is SEHNR and CDR2 FQNEAQ (reference sequence). The J segment lost 3 bases and the V segment lost 3 bases, leaving 4 bases of the junction unmatched. This chain's CDR3 is CASSFGTGINQPQHF. CDR3 coding DNA: TGTGCCAGCAGCTTCGGGACAGGTATCAATCAGCCCCAGCATTTT.

This clonotype appeared many times. The CDR3 DNA sequence: TGTGCCAGCAGTGAAGTTGGAGAGACCCAGTACTTC. Translated: CASSEVGETQYF. The V gene is TRBV2, the J gene TRBJ2-5; no definite D call. With 1 base removed from V and 4 bases from J, the gap between germline ends came to 4 bases. Germline assignment: CDR1 SNHLY and CDR2 FYNNEI. The CDR3 is 12 amino acids.